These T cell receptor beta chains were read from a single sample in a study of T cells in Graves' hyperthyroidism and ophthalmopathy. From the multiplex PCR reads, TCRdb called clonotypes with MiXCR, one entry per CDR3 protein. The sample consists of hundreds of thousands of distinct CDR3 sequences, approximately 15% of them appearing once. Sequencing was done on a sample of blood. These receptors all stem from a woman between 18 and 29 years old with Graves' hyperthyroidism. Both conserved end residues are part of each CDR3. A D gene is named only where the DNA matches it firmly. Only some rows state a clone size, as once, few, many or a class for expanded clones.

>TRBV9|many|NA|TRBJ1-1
TGTGCCAGCAGCGTAGGGGGAGTGGTGAACACTGAAGCTTTCTTT
CASSVGGVVNTEAFF
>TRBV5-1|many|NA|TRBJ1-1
TGCGCCAGCAGTCTACCGGCGGCCCCGAAAACTGAAGCTTTCTTT
CASSLPAAPKTEAFF
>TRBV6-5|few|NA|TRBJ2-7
TGTGCCAGCAGTTACTCCTGGCTTTCCTACGAGCAGTACTTC
CASSYSWLSYEQYF
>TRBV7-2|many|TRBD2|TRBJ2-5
TGTGCCAGCAGCCGCGAGGGACTAGGGGGTGGGACCCAGTACTTC
CASSREGLGGGTQYF
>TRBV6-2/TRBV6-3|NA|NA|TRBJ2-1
TGTGCCAGCAGTTACGACTCCGGGACTGAGCAGTTCTTC
CASSYDSGTEQFF
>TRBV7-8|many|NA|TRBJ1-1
TGTGCCAGCAGCTTAGCTGGGTCGCCTCGTGCTTTCTTT
CASSLAGSPRAFF
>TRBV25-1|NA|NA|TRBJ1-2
TGTGCCAGCAGTGTCACGAACAACTATGGCTACACCTTC
CASSVTNNYGYTF
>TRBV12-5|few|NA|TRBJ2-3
TGTGCTAGTGGTTTATTATACTCAGATACGCAGTATTTT
CASGLLYSDTQYF
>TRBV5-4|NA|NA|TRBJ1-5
TGTGCCAGCAGCTTTGGGGGTCAGCCCCAGCATTTT
CASSFGGQPQHF
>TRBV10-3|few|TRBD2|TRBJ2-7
TGTGCCATCAGTGACTTAGCGGGAGGGAGGTACGAGCAGTACTTC
CAISDLAGGRYEQYF
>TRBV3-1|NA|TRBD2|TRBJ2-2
TGTGCCAGCAGCCGACTAGCGGGGACCTCTGGCGGGGAGCTGTTTTTT
CASSRLAGTSGGELFF
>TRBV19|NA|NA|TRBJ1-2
TGTGCCAGTAGTGCCGAGGGGGGCTACACCTTC
CASSAEGGYTF